The rows below give T cell receptor beta chains drawn from one sample of a study of T cells in Graves' hyperthyroidism and ophthalmopathy. MiXCR, applied by TCRdb to the multiplex PCR reads, yields one record per CDR3 protein. This sample carries under 700,000 distinct CDR3 sequences, about half of them seen once, and the ten largest clones take about 7.9%. Material: peripheral blood or thyroid tissue (not recorded which). These TCRs come from a woman between 18 and 29 years old with Graves' hyperthyroidism. Each CDR3 is given without its conserved first and last residue.

>TRBV7-3
ASSCKRGGETQY
>TRBV2
ASREVEGTDTQY
>TRBV7-8
ASSLSRLNTEAF
>TRBV10-3
AISESAAGAFYEQY
>TRBV5-1
ASSFAGGFEQY
>TRBV25-1
ASIYTGEDGYT
>TRBV6-6
ASSYNRGNNQPQH
>TRBV11-3
ASSFEPGGTEAF
>TRBV24-1
ASTTRGRIGAF
>TRBV29-1
SVLPGQGLF
>TRBV29-1
SVRDTSGNTIY
>TRBV29-1
SVEGVRGSGNTIY
>TRBV2
ASSEQGGSPLH
>TRBV29-1
SAQGAQPQH
>TRBV7-9
ASMPGTAAYEQY
>TRBV29-1
SVETGGGGKLF
>TRBV20-1
SAPRATEGYEQY
>TRBV9
ASSVEGTANTEAF
>TRBV29-1
SSPPGGLGQPQH
>TRBV7-9
ASSTPLAGDLQETQY
>TRBV10-3
ASSYSILDEQY
>TRBV19
ASTQSGTLEQY
>TRBV7-9
ASSQLNEKLF
>TRBV2
ASRPGGVGHGYEQY